This T cell receptor (beta chain) derives from a study of blood T cells in healthy people across ages. The study's findings and limits: The fall in TCR beta diversity per million T cells was roughly linear with age. Those diversity estimates obtained from one million T cells were thought to be underestimates.

The CDR3 sequence is 16 residues long. Germline V gives CDR1 DFQATT, CDR2 SNEGSKA (reference sequence). The germline V and J ends were trimmed by 0 bases and 2 bases, with 17 bases remaining between them. Total RNA was extracted at no less than 6 micrograms per sample. The second PCR ran about 6 to 12 cycles with a sample-barcoded 5' primer and J-beta primers. TCRdb re-derived calls from the 5' RACE reads in MiXCR, one entry per CDR3 protein. The data contain around 940,000 distinct CDR3 sequences, 51% of them seen just once; the ten biggest clones take up 20% to 25%. With regard to this clonotype: Its cognate antigen is unknown.

Material: blood. This clonotype was obtained from a woman between 55 and 75 years old in good health. V and J are TRBV20-1 and TRBJ2-7, with D hard to call. The CDR3 spells CSARDPSSSHPYEQYF. For the CDR3, the DNA is TGCAGTGCTAGAGATCCTTCCAGTTCGCACCCCTACGAGCAGTACTTC.